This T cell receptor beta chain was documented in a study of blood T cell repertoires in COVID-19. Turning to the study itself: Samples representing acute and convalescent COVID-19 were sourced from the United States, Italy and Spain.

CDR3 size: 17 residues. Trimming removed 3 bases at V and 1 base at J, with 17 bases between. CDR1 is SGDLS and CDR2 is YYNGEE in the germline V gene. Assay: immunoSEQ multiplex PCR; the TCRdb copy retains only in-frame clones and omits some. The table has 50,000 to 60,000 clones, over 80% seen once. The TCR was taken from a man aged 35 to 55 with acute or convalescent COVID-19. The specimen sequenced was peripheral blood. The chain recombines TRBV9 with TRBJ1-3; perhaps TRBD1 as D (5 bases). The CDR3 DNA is TGTGCCAGCAGCGGGCGGATGGGGCCCCATTCTGGAAACACCATATATTTT. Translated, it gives CASSGRMGPHSGNTIYF.